Below, 25 T cell receptor beta chains from the same sample are listed, as sequenced in a study of identical twins. TCRdb re-called the 5' RACE reads through MiXCR, storing one row per CDR3 protein. The sample carries approximately 470,000 distinct CDR3 sequences, approximately 15% recorded once. The data were also submitted as part of a second study, on yellow fever vaccine responses in identical twins.

The sample consisted of CD4+ T cells sorted from blood. All receptors derive from a woman younger than 35 in good health.

The chain joins TRBV12-3 or TRBV12-4 to TRBJ2-7, with 8 bases matching TRBD1. This CDR3 has 14 amino acids. Losses at the gene ends were 1 base for V and 5 bases for J; bases not matched to a gene: 4. In DNA form, the CDR3 reads TGTGCCAGCAGTTTAGTCGGGACAGGCAACGAGCAGTACTTC. Residues: CASSLVGTGNEQYF.

The V and J genes are TRBV10-3 and TRBJ2-2; 7 bases are shared with TRBD1. The ends lost 8 bases at V and 1 base at J; junction bases unmatched: 4. This CDR3 spans 14 amino acids. In germline, CDR1 is ENHRY, CDR2 SYGVKD. CDR3 sequence: CAIEGGKNTGELFF. In nucleotides, the CDR3 is TGTGCCATCGAAGGGGGCAAGAACACCGGGGAGCTGTTTTTT.

The V and J genes are TRBV3-1 and TRBJ2-7, with TRBD2 matching over 7 bases. Looked up from germline, CDR1 is LGHDT and CDR2 is YNNKEL (reference sequence). The CDR3 totals 15 residues. V shed 5 bases and J 3 bases; nucleotides not matched to a gene: 10. CDR3 sequence (DNA): TGTGCCAGCAGCAAAGGGCCAGCGGGGAACTACGAGCAGTACTTC. It codes for CASSKGPAGNYEQYF.

This sequence joins TRBV7-2 and TRBJ2-7; tentatively, D is TRBD2 (6 bases). CDR3 length: 15 amino acids. V was trimmed by 3 bases and J by 2 bases, leaving 14 bases between them. Germline CDR1 is SGHTA and CDR2 is FQGNSA. CDR3 loop: CASSFGRHKTYEQYF. The DNA for the CDR3 is TGTGCCAGCAGCTTCGGGAGACACAAGACCTACGAGCAGTACTTC.

The table lists this clonotype with a few counts. J is TRBJ2-7 and V is TRBV7-2; 10 nucleotides agree with TRBD2. Germline CDR1 reads SGHTA; CDR2 reads FQGNSA. This CDR3 has 14 residues. Germline trimming cut 6 bases from V and 6 bases from J; bases unmatched to any gene: 8. The CDR3 nucleotides are TGTGCCAGCAGTCTTCTAGCGGGAGATAGCGAGCAGTACTTC. Protein product: CASSLLAGDSEQYF.

The chain couples TRBV15 to TRBJ2-3; D ambiguous. The V and J ends lost 2 bases and 1 base respectively, with 10 bases between them. The germline gives CDR1 LNHNV, CDR2 YYDKDF (reference sequence). The CDR3 is made up of 15 amino acids. The CDR3 protein is CATSRSAVRTDTQYF. The CDR3 DNA reads TGTGCCACCAGCAGATCTGCGGTCCGCACAGATACGCAGTATTTT.

This clonotype came up a few times. This sequence joins TRBV28 and TRBJ2-2; tentatively, D is TRBD1 (6 bases). This CDR3 is built from 13 residues. The germline CDR1 and CDR2 sequences are MDHEN and SYDVKM. V lost 10 bases to trimming and J lost 2 bases, with 11 bases between them. CDR3 in amino acids: CATRGQNTGELFF. The DNA for the CDR3 is TGTGCCACTAGGGGACAAAACACCGGGGAGCTGTTTTTT.

The V and J genes are TRBV2 and TRBJ2-3, with D uncertain. The CDR3 spans 13 residues. Germline CDR1 is SNHLY and CDR2 is FYNNEI. V was pared by 7 bases and J by 8 bases, with 16 bases between. This CDR3 is CASILSDPGTQYF. CDR3 DNA sequence: TGTGCCAGCATTTTGTCGGATCCGGGTACGCAGTATTTT.

The chain has TRBV10-3 and TRBJ2-1; TRBD2 might be the D (7 bases). Per germline, CDR1 ENHRY and CDR2 SYGVKD. The germline V and J ends were trimmed by 4 bases and 6 bases, with 16 bases remaining between them. The CDR3 spans 15 residues. The CDR3 nucleotides read TGTGCCATCAGTGGGGGGGGGGCAAGGCCCAATGAGCAGTTCTTC. Protein product: CAISGGGARPNEQFF.

The chain uses TRBV20-1 and TRBJ2-5; D perhaps matches TRBD1 (5 bases). The CDR3 is made up of 12 amino acids. V lost 6 bases and J 2 bases, leaving 10 bases between the germline ends. Germline assignment: CDR1 DFQATT and CDR2 SNEGSKA (reference sequence). The CDR3 protein is CSADRQQETQYF. The CDR3 nucleotides read TGCAGTGCCGACAGACAGCAAGAGACCCAGTACTTC.

In its sample, this clonotype was seen a few times. The rearrangement joins TRBV7-8 to TRBJ2-3; no definite D call. V was shortened by 5 bases and J by 5 bases, with 8 bases between the two germline ends. The CDR3 covers 12 residues. From germline, CDR1 is SGHVS and CDR2 FQNEAQ. DNA of the CDR3: TGTGCCAGCAGCAGCGTGGAAGATACGCAGTATTTT. Translation: CASSSVEDTQYF.

The chain couples TRBV7-9 to TRBJ2-1; 12 bases align to TRBD2. After removal of 0 bases from V and 7 bases from J, the junction contained 4 bases not matched to a gene. The CDR3 contains 16 residues. Per the germline V gene, CDR1 is SEHNR and CDR2 is FQNEAQ (reference sequence). The CDR3, as DNA: TGTGCCAGCAGCTTAGCACTAGCGGGGGGCGAGAATGAGCAGTTCTTC. It is translated as CASSLALAGGENEQFF.

V is TRBV20-1 and J is TRBJ2-5, with D possibly being TRBD2 (6 bases). The V and J ends lost 3 bases and 14 bases respectively, with 25 bases between them. Germline CDR1 DFQATT, CDR2 SNEGSKA (reference sequence). The CDR3 spans 14 residues. CDR3 in amino acids: CSASGPPLTSRSYF. CDR3 sequence (DNA): TGCAGTGCTAGCGGGCCGCCCTTGACTAGTCGGTCCTACTTC.

In its sample, this clonotype was seen a few times. The V call is TRBV12-3 or TRBV12-4, the J call TRBJ2-2; a possible D gene is TRBD1 (6 bases). The CDR3 consists of 17 residues. V lost 4 bases to trimming and J lost 6 bases, with 21 bases between them. CDR3 coding DNA: TGTGCCAGCAGTTCCATGGGGCCCACAGGGTATGCCGGGGAGCTGTTTTTT. Encoded protein: CASSSMGPTGYAGELFF.

Only a few counts were recorded for this clonotype. The chain combines TRBV27 with TRBJ2-1, with TRBD1 matching 7 bases. With 5 bases clipped from V and 0 bases from J, the junction kept 7 bases outside the gene matches. CDR1 MNHEY and CDR2 SMNVEV come from the germline V gene (reference sequence). The CDR3 sequence is 16 residues long. The CDR3, as DNA: TGTGCCAGCAGTGCCCTAACAGGGGCCTCCTACAATGAGCAGTTCTTC. It codes for CASSALTGASYNEQFF.

This clonotype has just a few counts. The chain joins TRBV3-1 to TRBJ2-7; TRBD2 might be the D (5 bases). Germline values: CDR1 LGHDT, CDR2 YNNKEL (reference sequence). V lost 4 bases to trimming and J lost 5 bases, with 24 bases between them. CDR3 length equals 17 residues. CDR3: CASSRAPGTSFVDEQYF. The DNA for the CDR3 is TGTGCCAGCAGCCGCGCCCCGGGAACCTCTTTCGTGGACGAGCAGTACTTC.

This clonotype was recorded a few times. CDR3 nucleotide sequence: TGTGCCAGCAGCGGCGGGCGGAACAGGGCTGACGAGCAGTACTTC. It is translated as CASSGGRNRADEQYF. The chain employs TRBV7-2 and TRBJ2-7; a weak D match, TRBD1 (6 bases). The V end was cut by 5 bases, the J end by 5 bases, with 19 bases between. Germline CDR1 is SGHTA and CDR2 is FQGNSA. This CDR3 has 15 residues.

The V call is TRBV11-2, the J call TRBJ2-3, with a tentative D call TRBD1 (6 bases). The ends were cut back, 6 bases at V and 4 bases at J, with 17 bases in the middle. Germline CDR1 reads SGHAT; CDR2 reads FQNNGV. The CDR3 extends over 15 amino acids. Here the CDR3 reads CASSTLGAGADTQYF. DNA for the CDR3: TGTGCCAGCAGTACTTTAGGGGCAGGGGCAGATACGCAGTATTTT.

A few counts support this clonotype. This rearrangement joins TRBV5-1 to TRBJ2-3; D possibly corresponds to TRBD2 (5 bases). V was cut by 2 bases and J by 1 base, with 11 bases left in between. Germline values: CDR1 SGHRS, CDR2 YFSETQ. CDR3 size: 15 residues. This CDR3 is CASSFGRSRTDTQYF. The CDR3 DNA is TGCGCCAGCAGCTTTGGGAGATCTCGCACAGATACGCAGTATTTT.

This clonotype was seen only a few times. V gene TRBV6-2 or TRBV6-3 combines with J gene TRBJ2-7, with unresolved D. CDR1 MNHEY and CDR2 SVGEGT come from the germline V gene. Between the trimmed V and J ends, which lost 10 bases and 0 bases, there was a span of 10 bases. The CDR3 totals 12 residues. The CDR3 nucleotides read TGTGCCACCACCAGGAGCTCCTACGAGCAGTACTTC. Protein sequence: CATTRSSYEQYF.

This rearrangement joins TRBV30 to TRBJ2-7; perhaps TRBD2 as D (6 bases). This CDR3 spans 12 amino acids. Germline V gene sequence: CDR1 GTSNPN, CDR2 SVGIG (reference sequence). The V gene lost 4 bases and the J gene lost 3 bases, with 10 bases spanning the gap. The CDR3 DNA reads as TGTGCCTGGACCGGGGGAATCTACGAGCAGTACTTC. This encodes CAWTGGIYEQYF.

This chain links TRBV28 with TRBJ2-5; the match to TRBD2 covers 9 bases. The J segment lost 3 bases and the V segment lost 5 bases, leaving 7 bases of the junction unmatched. CDR1 MDHEN and CDR2 SYDVKM come from the germline V gene. This CDR3 is 15 amino acids long. CDR3 bases: TGTGCCAGCAGTCCCCTCTCTAGCGGGGAAGAGACCCAGTACTTC. It specifies CASSPLSSGEETQYF.

The rearrangement joins TRBV18 to TRBJ2-1; 7 nucleotides line up with TRBD1. Trimming cost V 2 bases and J 1 base; bases outside gene matches: 2. Germline V gene lookup returns CDR1 KGHSH and CDR2 LQKENI. CDR3 size: 15 residues. Written as DNA, the CDR3 is TGTGCCAGCTCACCAGACAGGGCGTCCTACAATGAGCAGTTCTTC. It yields the protein CASSPDRASYNEQFF.

The gene calls are TRBV20-1 and TRBJ2-7; the match to TRBD1 covers 10 bases. The CDR3 totals 15 residues. CDR1 and CDR2 from the germline V gene are DFQATT and SNEGSKA (reference sequence). J gave up 1 base and V 0 bases, and 3 bases lay outside the gene matches. DNA of the CDR3: TGCAGTGCTAGAGATCGGACAGGGGGGTCCTACGAGCAGTACTTC. As protein: CSARDRTGGSYEQYF.

This chain joins TRBV28 and TRBJ2-5, with a tentative D call TRBD2 (5 bases). The CDR3 length is 14 residues. Looked up from germline, CDR1 is MDHEN and CDR2 is SYDVKM. The ends were cut back, 5 bases at V and 6 bases at J, with 16 bases in the middle. The CDR3 is CASSLPGISKTQYF. The CDR3 DNA reads TGTGCCAGCAGTCTACCCGGGATCTCAAAGACCCAGTACTTC.